Each of the 15 T cell receptor beta chains below was sequenced from the same sample in a study of STAT5B mutations in CD4+ large granular lymphocyte leukemia. TCRdb's copy holds only in-frame clones and misses some; the assay was immunoSEQ multiplex PCR. The sample consists of roughly 46,000 clones, 80% to 85% of them appearing once. Input material: CD4+ T cells from blood buffy coats. These receptors came from a human donor in good health.

The chain uses TRBV2 and TRBJ2-3; 7 nucleotides align to TRBD2. The V and J ends lost 6 bases and 0 bases, in that order; junction bases with no gene match: 3. The CDR3 contains 14 residues. Germline CDR1 is SNHLY and CDR2 is FYNNEI. The CDR3 sequence: CASSRTRSTDTQYF. Written as DNA, the CDR3 is TGTGCCAGCAGCCGGACTAGAAGCACAGATACGCAGTATTTT.

This sequence joins TRBV15 and TRBJ2-6; D is unclear. Germline-derived CDR1 and CDR2 are LNHNV and YYDKDF (reference sequence). V was cut by 5 bases and J by 0 bases, with 5 bases left in between. The CDR3 spans 14 residues. CDR3 nucleotides: TGTGCCACCAGCGATCGCTCTGGGGCCAACGTCCTGACTTTC. Amino acid sequence: CATSDRSGANVLTF.

A remark on this clone: At one end, the junction sequence differs from germline, possibly due to a read error. Here the CDR3 DNA reads TGCGACCGGAGCGGGGAAACCGGGGAGCTGTTTTTT. It specifies CDRSGETGELFF. The V gene is TRBV19, the J gene TRBJ2-2; 7 nucleotides align to TRBD2. There are 12 residues in the CDR3. The germline V gene encodes CDR1 LNHDA and CDR2 SQIVND (reference sequence).

The chain carries TRBV29-1 and TRBJ2-3; no clear D gene. V was pared by 4 bases and J by 5 bases, with 19 bases between. The CDR3 is made up of 15 amino acids. Germline-derived CDR1 and CDR2 are SQVTM and ANQGSEA. In DNA form, the CDR3 reads TGCAGCGTTGGACGGTCCCGAGGATCTGGAGATACGCAGTATTTT. The encoded protein is CSVGRSRGSGDTQYF.

The chain recombines TRBV2 with TRBJ2-7, with 9 bases matching TRBD2. This CDR3 comprises 16 residues. V gave up 6 bases and J gave up 3 bases; unmatched junction bases: 12. Germline assignment: CDR1 SNHLY and CDR2 FYNNEI. In nucleotides, the CDR3 is TGTGCCAGCAGACCGGGACTAGCTGGGGTTGACTACGAGCAGTACTTC. Residues: CASRPGLAGVDYEQYF.

In regard to this clone: The same CDR3 is also encoded by other DNA sequences in this sample. Here the CDR3 reads CASSFAGGSYNEQFF. CDR3 in DNA: TGTGCCAGCAGCTTTGCGGGAGGATCTTACAATGAGCAGTTCTTC. V usage is TRBV5-4 and J usage is TRBJ2-1; the match to TRBD2 covers 8 bases. Germline trimming cut 2 bases from V and 4 bases from J; bases unmatched to any gene: 5. The CDR3 runs to 15 residues. Germline CDR1 reads SGHNT; CDR2 reads YYREEE (reference sequence).

The J gene is TRBJ1-1, the V gene TRBV5-6; TRBD1 matches at 7 bases. Germline V gene data show CDR1 as SGHDT and CDR2 as YYEEEE. The CDR3 totals 16 residues. With 3 bases clipped from V and 7 bases from J, the junction kept 15 bases outside the gene matches. CDR3 nucleotide sequence: TGTGCCAGCAGCTCGGGACAGACAATCCGAGCCTTTGAAGCTTTCTTT. Its protein product is CASSSGQTIRAFEAFF. Full variable domain (outside the CDR3, taken from reference TRBV5-6 and TRBJ1-1): DAGVTQSPTHLIKTRGQQVTLRCSPKSGHDTVSWYQQALGQGPQFIFQYYEEEERQRGNFPDRFSGHQFPNYSSELNVNALLLGDSALYLCASSSGQTIRAFEAFFGQGTRLTVV.

This clone has just one count. The J gene is TRBJ2-7, the V gene TRBV5-1; perhaps TRBD2 as D (6 bases). CDR1 SGHRS and CDR2 YFSETQ come from the germline V gene. The germline V and J ends were trimmed by 5 bases and 1 base, with 13 bases remaining between them. The CDR3 length is 14 residues. The CDR3 DNA sequence: TGCGCCAGCAGGGATCCCGGGGGATCCTACGAGCAGTACTTC. Protein: CASRDPGGSYEQYF.

The DNA of the CDR3 is TGTGCCAGCAAGGCTGCCGGGGGCAATCAGCCCCAGCATTTT. Translated, it gives CASKAAGGNQPQHF. The V call is TRBV5-6, the J call TRBJ1-5; D is unresolved. The CDR3 has 14 amino acids. V lost 6 bases and J 2 bases, leaving 12 bases between the germline ends. The V gene's germline CDR1 is SGHDT and CDR2 YYEEEE.

The CDR3 DNA sequence: TGTGCCAGTAGAAAGACAGGGACCTTCGATGGCTACACCTTC. The encoded protein is CASRKTGTFDGYTF. The V call is TRBV19, the J call TRBJ1-2; 7 nucleotides agree with TRBD1. V was clipped by 6 bases and J by 6 bases; unmatched bases: 10. Germline CDR1 reads LNHDA; CDR2 reads SQIVND (reference sequence). The CDR3 is made up of 14 amino acids.

The rearrangement links TRBV30 to TRBJ1-2; TRBD1 might be the D (6 bases). V lost 0 bases, J lost 8 bases, and 16 bases lay in between. The V gene's germline CDR1 is GTSNPN and CDR2 SVGIG (reference sequence). The CDR3 loop spans 14 amino acids. The CDR3 DNA reads TGTGCCTGGAGTGTACCTGGGGGCGGTAAGGGCTACACCTTC. Its protein product is CAWSVPGGGKGYTF. The whole variable domain, filled in from reference TRBV30 and TRBJ1-2, reads SQTIHQWPATLVQPVGSPLSLECTVEGTSNPNLYWYRQAAGRGLQLLFYSVGIGQISSEVPQNLSASRPQDRQFILSSKKLLLSDSGFYLCAWSVPGGGKGYTFGSGTRLTVV.

This chain uses TRBV7-9 with TRBJ2-4; tentatively, D is TRBD2 (6 bases). Germline CDR1 reads SEHNR; CDR2 reads FQNEAQ (reference sequence). This CDR3 has 17 residues. With 2 bases removed from V and 1 base from J, the gap between germline ends came to 15 bases. The CDR3 coding sequence is TGTGCCAGCAGCTTACTTACCGGGAGAATTGCCAAAAACATTCAGTACTTC. Protein product: CASSLLTGRIAKNIQYF. Filled out from reference TRBV7-9 and TRBJ2-4, the complete variable domain reads DTGVSQNPRHKITKRGQNVTFRCDPISEHNRLYWYRQTLGQGPEFLTYFQNEAQLEKSRLLSDRFSAERPKGSFSTLEIQRTEQGDSAMYLCASSLLTGRIAKNIQYFGAGTRLSVL.

The V call is TRBV28, the J call TRBJ1-2, with 7 bases fitting TRBD1. There are 13 residues in the CDR3. Per germline, CDR1 MDHEN and CDR2 SYDVKM. After removal of 8 bases from V and 7 bases from J, the junction contained 10 bases not matched to a gene. Here the CDR3 DNA reads TGTGCCAGCGAACAGGGGCCCTATGGTGGCTACACCTTC. Encoded protein: CASEQGPYGGYTF.

The chain employs TRBV6-6 and TRBJ2-7; no clear D gene. CDR3 size: 12 residues. The V and J ends lost 6 bases and 0 bases respectively, with 6 bases between them. CDR1 is MNHNY and CDR2 is SVGAGI in the germline V gene (reference sequence). CDR3 nucleotides: TGTGCCAGCAGCTTCGACTCCTACGAGCAGTACTTC. The encoded protein is CASSFDSYEQYF.

The rearrangement links TRBV19 to TRBJ1-1; D remains unclear. The germline CDR1 and CDR2 sequences are LNHDA and SQIVND (reference sequence). Trimming shortened V by 7 bases and J by 6 bases, and 15 bases separated the two germline ends. This CDR3 is 13 amino acids long. DNA for the CDR3: TGTGCCAGTAACCAAAGGCCGAAGGCTGAAGCTTTCTTT. It yields the protein CASNQRPKAEAFF. The full variable domain, its missing parts supplied by reference TRBV19 and TRBJ1-1, is DGGITQSPKYLFRKEGQNVTLSCEQNLNHDAMYWYRQDPGQGLRLIYYSQIVNDFQKGDIAEGYSVSREKKESFPLTVTSAQKNPTAFYLCASNQRPKAEAFFGQGTRLTVV.